This entry is about one TCR beta chain. The antigen is undetermined. The CDR3 is 13 amino acids. V lost 0 bases and J 5 bases, leaving 7 bases between the germline ends. In germline, CDR1 is LNHNV, CDR2 YYDKDF (reference sequence). Here immunoSEQ multiplex PCR was the method, and the copy in TCRdb shows in-frame clones only, minus some. The sample has tens of thousands of clones, 80% to 95% seen once; the top ten hold 3%. These data are taken from a study of cytomegalovirus exposure and HLA in healthy donors. Study-wide points: The study recorded 160 or so TCR beta chains that were cytomegalovirus-associated.

The genes are TRBV15 and TRBJ1-2; D gene unclear. The sequence came from a man younger than 35 in good health and CMV-seronegative. What was sequenced was PBMCs. The chain's CDR3 is CATSREAGYGYTF. The CDR3 region has the DNA TGTGCCACCAGCAGAGAAGCGGGTTATGGCTACACCTTC. Based on the CDR3 plus reference TRBV15 and TRBJ1-2, the full variable domain is DAMVIQNPRYQVTQFGKPVTLSCSQTLNHNVMYWYQQKSSQAPKLLFHYYDKDFNNEADTPDNFQSRRPNTSFCFLDIRSPGLGDTAMYLCATSREAGYGYTFGSGTRLTVV.